The 5 T cell receptor beta chains reported below all come from one sample, sequenced in a study of blood T cell repertoires in COVID-19. The table came from immunoSEQ multiplex PCR; TCRdb's copy has only in-frame clones and leaves some out. This sample has about 42,000 clones, with roughly 84% found just once. The sequenced material came from peripheral blood. The origin of the receptors is a man in his sixties or seventies with acute or convalescent COVID-19.

This clone has only a few counts. The chain carries TRBV3-1 (or the pseudogene TRBV3-2) and TRBJ2-7; D ambiguous. V gave up 5 bases and J gave up 4 bases, with 12 bases separating them. This CDR3 contains 13 residues. Germline CDR1 and CDR2: LGHDT and YNNKEL (reference sequence). The CDR3 spells CASSEASRYEQYF. The CDR3 bases are TGTGCCAGCAGCGAGGCCTCTAGGTACGAGCAGTACTTC.

The J gene is TRBJ1-5, the V gene TRBV19, with 7 positions matching TRBD1. Losses at the gene ends were 5 bases for V and 7 bases for J; bases not matched to a gene: 5. This CDR3 spans 13 amino acids. Germline-derived CDR1 and CDR2 are LNHDA and SQIVND (reference sequence). The CDR3: CASSHRGRQPQHF. DNA of the CDR3: TGTGCCAGTAGTCACAGGGGACGGCAGCCCCAGCATTTT.

A few counts support this clone. CDR3 region: CAVGSGTGGFGEQFF. The CDR3 DNA is TGTGCCGTCGGCTCCGGGACAGGGGGCTTCGGTGAGCAGTTCTTC. This chain joins TRBV10-3 and TRBJ2-1; 12 nucleotides align to TRBD1. Trimming cost V 11 bases and J 9 bases; bases outside gene matches: 14. Germline V gene sequence: CDR1 ENHRY, CDR2 SYGVKD. The CDR3 runs 15 residues.

This clone was seen a single time. The chain joins TRBV29-1 to TRBJ1-1; 8 bases are a match to TRBD1. Germline V CDR1 and CDR2: SQVTM, ANQGSEA. Losses at the gene ends were 7 bases for V and 4 bases for J; bases not matched to a gene: 5. The CDR3 runs to 12 residues. CDR3 sequence: CSGRTGGTEAFF. CDR3 bases: TGCAGCGGACGCACAGGGGGCACTGAAGCTTTCTTT. Complete variable domain (other parts from reference TRBV29-1 and TRBJ1-1): SAVISQKPSRDICQRGTSLTIQCQVDSQVTMMFWYRQQPGQSLTLIATANQGSEATYESGFVIDKFPISRPNLTFSTLTVSNMSPEDSSIYLCSGRTGGTEAFFGQGTRLTVV.

The chain combines TRBV15 with TRBJ2-1; TRBD1 is a possible D gene (6 bases). Germline lookup yields CDR1 LNHNV and CDR2 YYDKDF (reference sequence). The CDR3 runs 12 residues. V was trimmed by 4 bases and J by 8 bases, leaving 9 bases between them. CDR3 nucleotide sequence: TGTGCCACCAGCAAACAGGGCTATGAGCAGTTCTTC. Translation gives CATSKQGYEQFF.